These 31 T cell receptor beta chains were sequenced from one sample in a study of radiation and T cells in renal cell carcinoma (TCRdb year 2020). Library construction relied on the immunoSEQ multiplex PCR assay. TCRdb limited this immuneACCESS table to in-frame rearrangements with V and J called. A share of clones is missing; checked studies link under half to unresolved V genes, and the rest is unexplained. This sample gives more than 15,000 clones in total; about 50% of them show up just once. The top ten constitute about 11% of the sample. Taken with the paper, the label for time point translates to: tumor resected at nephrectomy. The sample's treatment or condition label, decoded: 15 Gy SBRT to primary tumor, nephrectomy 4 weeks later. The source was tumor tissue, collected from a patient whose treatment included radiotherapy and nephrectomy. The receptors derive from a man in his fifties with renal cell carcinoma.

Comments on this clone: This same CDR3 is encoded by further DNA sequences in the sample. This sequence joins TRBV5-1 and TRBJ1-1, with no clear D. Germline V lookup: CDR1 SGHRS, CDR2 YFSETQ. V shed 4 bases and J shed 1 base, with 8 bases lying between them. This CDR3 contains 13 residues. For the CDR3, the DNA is TGCGCCAGCAGCCGCGGCGAGAACACTGAAGCTTTCTTT. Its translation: CASSRGENTEAFF.

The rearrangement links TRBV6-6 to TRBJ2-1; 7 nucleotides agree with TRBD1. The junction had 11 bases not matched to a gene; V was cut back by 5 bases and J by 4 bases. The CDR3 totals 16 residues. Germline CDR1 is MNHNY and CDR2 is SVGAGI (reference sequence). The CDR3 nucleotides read TGTGCCAGCAGTCGACAGGGCGTCGGATCTTACAATGAGCAGTTCTTC. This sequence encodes CASSRQGVGSYNEQFF.

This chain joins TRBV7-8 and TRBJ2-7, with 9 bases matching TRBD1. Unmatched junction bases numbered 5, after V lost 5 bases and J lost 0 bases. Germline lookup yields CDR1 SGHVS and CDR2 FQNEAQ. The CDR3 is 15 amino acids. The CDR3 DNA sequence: TGTGCCAGCAGCGTGGGACAGGGTCCCTCCTACGAGCAGTACTTC. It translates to CASSVGQGPSYEQYF.

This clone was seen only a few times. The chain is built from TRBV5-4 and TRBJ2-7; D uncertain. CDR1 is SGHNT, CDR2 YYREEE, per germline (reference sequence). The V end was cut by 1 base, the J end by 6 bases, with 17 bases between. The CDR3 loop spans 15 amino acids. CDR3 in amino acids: CASSLRSDGLGEQYF. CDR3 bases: TGTGCCAGCAGCTTGAGATCGGACGGATTGGGCGAGCAGTACTTC.

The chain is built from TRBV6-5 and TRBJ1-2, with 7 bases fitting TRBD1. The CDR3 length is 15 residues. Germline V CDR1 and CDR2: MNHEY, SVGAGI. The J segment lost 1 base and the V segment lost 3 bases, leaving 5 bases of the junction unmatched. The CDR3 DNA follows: TGTGCCAGCAGTTATGATAACAGGGGTAACTATGGCTACACCTTC. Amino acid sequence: CASSYDNRGNYGYTF.

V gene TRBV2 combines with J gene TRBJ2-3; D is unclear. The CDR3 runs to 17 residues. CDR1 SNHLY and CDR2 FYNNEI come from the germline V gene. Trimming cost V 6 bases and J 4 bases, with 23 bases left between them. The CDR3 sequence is CASSSPIDPLQSDTQYF. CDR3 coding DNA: TGTGCCAGCAGCTCCCCAATCGATCCCCTTCAATCAGATACGCAGTATTTT.

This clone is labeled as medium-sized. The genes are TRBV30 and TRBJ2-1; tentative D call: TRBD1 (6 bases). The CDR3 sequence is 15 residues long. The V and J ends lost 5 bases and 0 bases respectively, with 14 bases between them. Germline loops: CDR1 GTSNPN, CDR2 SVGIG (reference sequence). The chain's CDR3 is CAWGGRDYSYNEQFF. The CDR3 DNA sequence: TGTGCCTGGGGGGGCCGAGACTACTCCTACAATGAGCAGTTCTTC.

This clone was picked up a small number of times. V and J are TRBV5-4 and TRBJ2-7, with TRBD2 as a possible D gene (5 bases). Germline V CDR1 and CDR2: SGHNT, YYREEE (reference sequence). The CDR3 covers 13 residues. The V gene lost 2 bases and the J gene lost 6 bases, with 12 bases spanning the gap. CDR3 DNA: TGTGCCAGCAGCTTCGGGGAGATGGGCGAGCAGTACTTC. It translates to CASSFGEMGEQYF.

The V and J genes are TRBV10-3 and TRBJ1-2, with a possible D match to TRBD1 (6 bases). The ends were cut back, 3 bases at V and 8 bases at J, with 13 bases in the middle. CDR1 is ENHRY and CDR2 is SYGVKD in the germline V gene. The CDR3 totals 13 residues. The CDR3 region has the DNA TGTGCCATCAGTGATAGACAGGCCAGGGGCTACACCTTC. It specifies CAISDRQARGYTF.

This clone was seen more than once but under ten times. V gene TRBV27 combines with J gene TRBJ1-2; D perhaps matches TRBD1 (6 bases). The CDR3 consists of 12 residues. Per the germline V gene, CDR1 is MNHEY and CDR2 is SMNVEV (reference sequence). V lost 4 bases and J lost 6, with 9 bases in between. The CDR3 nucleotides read TGTGCCAGCAGTTCCGGGGGCAATGGCTACACCTTC. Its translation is CASSSGGNGYTF.

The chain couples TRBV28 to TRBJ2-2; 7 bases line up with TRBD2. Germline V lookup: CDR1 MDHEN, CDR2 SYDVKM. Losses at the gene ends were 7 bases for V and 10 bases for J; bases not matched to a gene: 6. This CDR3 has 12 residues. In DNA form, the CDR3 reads TGTGCCAGCACTCCCGGGAGGTTGGAGCTGTTTTTT. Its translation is CASTPGRLELFF.

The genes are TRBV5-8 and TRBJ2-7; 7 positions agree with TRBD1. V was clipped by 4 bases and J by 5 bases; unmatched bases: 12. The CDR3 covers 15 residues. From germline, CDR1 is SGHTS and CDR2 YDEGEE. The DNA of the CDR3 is TGTGCCAGCAGCACAGGGACAGCCTTGAGCAACGAGCAGTACTTC. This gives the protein CASSTGTALSNEQYF.

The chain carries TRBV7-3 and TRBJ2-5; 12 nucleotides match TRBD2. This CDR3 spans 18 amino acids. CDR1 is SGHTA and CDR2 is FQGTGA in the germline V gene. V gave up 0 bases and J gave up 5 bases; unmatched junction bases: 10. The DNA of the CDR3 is TGTGCCAGCAGCTTAACGGCTAGCGGGAGGGCCGTTGGGGAGACCCAGTACTTC. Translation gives CASSLTASGRAVGETQYF.

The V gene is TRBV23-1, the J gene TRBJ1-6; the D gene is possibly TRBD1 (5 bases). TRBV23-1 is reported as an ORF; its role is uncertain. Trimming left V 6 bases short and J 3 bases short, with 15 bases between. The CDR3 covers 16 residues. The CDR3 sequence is CASRLRTRSYNSPLHF. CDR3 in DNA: TGCGCCAGCAGGCTGCGGACAAGGAGCTATAATTCACCCCTCCACTTT.

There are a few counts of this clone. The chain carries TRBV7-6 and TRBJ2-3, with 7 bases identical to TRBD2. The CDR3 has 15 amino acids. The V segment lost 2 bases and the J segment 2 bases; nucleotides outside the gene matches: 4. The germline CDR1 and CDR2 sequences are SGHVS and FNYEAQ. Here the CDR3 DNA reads TGTGCCAGCAGCTTAACAGCGGGGTACACAGATACGCAGTATTTT. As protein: CASSLTAGYTDTQYF.

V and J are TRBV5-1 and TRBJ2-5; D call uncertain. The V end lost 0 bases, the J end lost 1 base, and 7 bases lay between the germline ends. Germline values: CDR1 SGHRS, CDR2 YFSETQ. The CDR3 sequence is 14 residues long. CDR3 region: CASSLVQPQETQYF. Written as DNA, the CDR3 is TGCGCCAGCAGCTTGGTCCAACCCCAAGAGACCCAGTACTTC.

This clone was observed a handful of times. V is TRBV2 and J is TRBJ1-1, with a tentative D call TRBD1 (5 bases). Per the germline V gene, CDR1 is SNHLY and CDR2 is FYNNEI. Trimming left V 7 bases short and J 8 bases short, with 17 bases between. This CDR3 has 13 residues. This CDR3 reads CASNRMGGTEAFF. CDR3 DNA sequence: TGTGCCAGCAATCGGATGGGAGGGACCGAAGCTTTCTTT.

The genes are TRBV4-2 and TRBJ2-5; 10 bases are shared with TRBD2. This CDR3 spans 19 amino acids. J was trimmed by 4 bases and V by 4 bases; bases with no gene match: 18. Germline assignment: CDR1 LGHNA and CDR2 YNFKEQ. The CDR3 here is CASSPTRLAGTASGETQYF. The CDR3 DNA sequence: TGTGCCAGCAGCCCGACTCGACTAGCGGGTACCGCTTCCGGAGAGACCCAGTACTTC.

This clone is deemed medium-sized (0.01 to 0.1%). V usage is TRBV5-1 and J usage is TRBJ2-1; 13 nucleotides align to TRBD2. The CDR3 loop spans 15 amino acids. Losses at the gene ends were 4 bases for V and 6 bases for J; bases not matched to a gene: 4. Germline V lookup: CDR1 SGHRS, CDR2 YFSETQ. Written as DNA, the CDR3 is TGCGCCAGCAGCACAAGACTAGCGGGAGGCAATGAGCAGTTCTTC. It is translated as CASSTRLAGGNEQFF.

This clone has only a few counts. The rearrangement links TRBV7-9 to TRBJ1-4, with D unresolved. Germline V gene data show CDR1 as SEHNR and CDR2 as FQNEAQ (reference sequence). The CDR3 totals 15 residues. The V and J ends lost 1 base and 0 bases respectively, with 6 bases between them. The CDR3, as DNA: TGTGCCAGCAGCTTAGACCACACAACTAATGAAAAACTGTTTTTT. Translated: CASSLDHTTNEKLFF.

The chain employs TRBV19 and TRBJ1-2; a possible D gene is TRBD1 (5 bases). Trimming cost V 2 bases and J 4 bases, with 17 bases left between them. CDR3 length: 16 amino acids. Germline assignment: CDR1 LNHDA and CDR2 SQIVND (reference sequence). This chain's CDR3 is CASSINWPAGPYGYTF. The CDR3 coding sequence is TGTGCCAGTAGTATAAACTGGCCGGCAGGGCCCTATGGCTACACCTTC.

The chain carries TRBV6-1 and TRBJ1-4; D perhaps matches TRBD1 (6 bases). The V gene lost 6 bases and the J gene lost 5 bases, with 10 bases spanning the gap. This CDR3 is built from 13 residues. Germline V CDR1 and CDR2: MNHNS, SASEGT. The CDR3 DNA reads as TGTGCCAGCAGAATACAGGGAAATGAAAAACTGTTTTTT. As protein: CASRIQGNEKLFF.

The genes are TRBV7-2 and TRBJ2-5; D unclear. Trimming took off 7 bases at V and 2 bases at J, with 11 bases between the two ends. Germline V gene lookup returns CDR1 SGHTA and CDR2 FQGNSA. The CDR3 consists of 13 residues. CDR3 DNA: TGTGCCAGCACCCCGACCCCTCAAGAGACCCAGTACTTC. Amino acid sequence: CASTPTPQETQYF.

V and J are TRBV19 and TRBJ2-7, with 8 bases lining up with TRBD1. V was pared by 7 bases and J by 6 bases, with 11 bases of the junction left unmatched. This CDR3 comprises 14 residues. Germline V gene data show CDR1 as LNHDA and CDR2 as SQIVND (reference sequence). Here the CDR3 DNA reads TGTGCCAGTAAGGACAGCGGACAGGGCAGCGAGCAGTACTTC. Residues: CASKDSGQGSEQYF.

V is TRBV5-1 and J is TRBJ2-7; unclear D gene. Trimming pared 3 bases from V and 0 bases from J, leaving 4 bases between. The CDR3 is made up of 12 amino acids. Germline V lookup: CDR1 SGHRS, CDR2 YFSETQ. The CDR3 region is CASSYDSYEQYF. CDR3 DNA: TGCGCCAGCAGCTACGACTCCTACGAGCAGTACTTC.

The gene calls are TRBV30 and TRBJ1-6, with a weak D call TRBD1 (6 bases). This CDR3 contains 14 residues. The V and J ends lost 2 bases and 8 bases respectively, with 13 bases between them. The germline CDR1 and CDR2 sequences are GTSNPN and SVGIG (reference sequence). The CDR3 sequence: CAWSRGRGDSPLHF. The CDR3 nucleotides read TGTGCCTGGAGTAGGGGGAGAGGTGATTCACCCCTCCACTTT.

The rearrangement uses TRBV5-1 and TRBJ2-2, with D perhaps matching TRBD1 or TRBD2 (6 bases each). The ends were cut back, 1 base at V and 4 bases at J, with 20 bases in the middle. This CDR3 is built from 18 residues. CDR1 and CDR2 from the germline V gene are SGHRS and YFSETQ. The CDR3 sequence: CASSLIPSGAIGTGELFF. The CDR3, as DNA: TGCGCCAGCAGCTTGATCCCATCGGGGGCTATTGGCACCGGGGAGCTGTTTTTT.

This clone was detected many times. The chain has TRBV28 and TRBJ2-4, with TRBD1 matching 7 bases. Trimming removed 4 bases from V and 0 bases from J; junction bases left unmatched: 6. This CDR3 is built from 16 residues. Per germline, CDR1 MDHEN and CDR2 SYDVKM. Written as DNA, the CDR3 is TGTGCCAGCAGTTCGGGACAGACTCTAGCCAAAAACATTCAGTACTTC. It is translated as CASSSGQTLAKNIQYF. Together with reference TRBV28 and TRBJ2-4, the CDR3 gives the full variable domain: DVKVTQSSRYLVKRTGEKVFLECVQDMDHENMFWYRQDPGLGLRLIYFSYDVKMKEKGDIPEGYSVSREKKERFSLILESASTNQTSMYLCASSSGQTLAKNIQYFGAGTRLSVL.

The CDR3 DNA sequence: TGCGCCAGCAGCTTGCAGGGGGAAAACATTCAGTACTTC. It translates to CASSLQGENIQYF. The chain joins TRBV5-1 to TRBJ2-4, with 7 bases lining up with TRBD1. The CDR3 runs 13 residues. Trimming cost V 1 base and J 5 bases; bases outside gene matches: 0. Germline V gene lookup returns CDR1 SGHRS and CDR2 YFSETQ.

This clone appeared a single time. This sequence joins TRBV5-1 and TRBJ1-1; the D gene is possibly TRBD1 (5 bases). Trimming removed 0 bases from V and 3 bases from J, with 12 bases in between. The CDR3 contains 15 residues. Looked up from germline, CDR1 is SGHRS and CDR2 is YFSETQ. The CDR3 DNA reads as TGCGCCAGCAGCTTGGTTGGGCGGGGGGACACTGAAGCTTTCTTT. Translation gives CASSLVGRGDTEAFF.

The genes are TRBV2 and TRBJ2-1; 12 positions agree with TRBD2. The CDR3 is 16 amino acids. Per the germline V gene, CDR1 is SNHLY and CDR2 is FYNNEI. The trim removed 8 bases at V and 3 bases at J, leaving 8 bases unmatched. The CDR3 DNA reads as TGTGCCAGCTTGAAGGGACTAGCGGGCGTCTACAATGAGCAGTTCTTC. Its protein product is CASLKGLAGVYNEQFF.